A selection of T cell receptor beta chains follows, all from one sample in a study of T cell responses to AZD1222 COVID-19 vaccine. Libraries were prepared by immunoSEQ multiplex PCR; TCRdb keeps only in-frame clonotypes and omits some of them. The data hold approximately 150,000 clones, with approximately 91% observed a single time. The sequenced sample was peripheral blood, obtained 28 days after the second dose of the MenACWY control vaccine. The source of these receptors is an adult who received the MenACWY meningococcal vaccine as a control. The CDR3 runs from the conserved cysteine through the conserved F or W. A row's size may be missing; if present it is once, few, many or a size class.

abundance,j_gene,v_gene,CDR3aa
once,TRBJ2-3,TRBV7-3,CASSLGRELADTQYF
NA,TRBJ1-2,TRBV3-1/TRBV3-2,CASSQDNNGYGYTF
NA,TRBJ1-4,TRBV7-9,CASSLEALGGGKLFF
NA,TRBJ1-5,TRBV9,CASSLTGQGYQPQHF
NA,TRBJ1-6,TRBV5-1,CASSLGTSGQGRSPLHF
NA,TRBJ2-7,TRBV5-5,CASSFRDAYEQYF
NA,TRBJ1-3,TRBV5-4,CASSLRGTGNTIYF
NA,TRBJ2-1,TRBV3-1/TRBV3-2,CASSQNMLAADPNEQFF
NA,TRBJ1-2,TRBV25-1,CASSDRNGVYGYTF
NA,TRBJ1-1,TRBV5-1,CASKRGDLDTEAFF
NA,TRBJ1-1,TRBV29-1,CSVEELWDSEAFF
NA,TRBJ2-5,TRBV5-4,CASSFRDRETQYF
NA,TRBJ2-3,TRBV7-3,CASSPGVTSGLLTDTQYF
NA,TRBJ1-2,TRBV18,CASSPGRQGWAGYTF
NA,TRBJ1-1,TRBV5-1,CASSLGTGLNTEAFF
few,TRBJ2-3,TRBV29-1,CSVALGGSTDTQYF
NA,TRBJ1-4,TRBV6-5,CASWGATNEKLFF
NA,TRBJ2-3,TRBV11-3,CASSLGGRDTDTQYF
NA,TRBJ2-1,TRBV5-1,CASSLRLAGVNEQFF
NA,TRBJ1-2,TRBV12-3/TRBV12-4,CASTPFGGWGYTF
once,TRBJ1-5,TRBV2,CASSGDLWSNQPQHF
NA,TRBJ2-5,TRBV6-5,CASTSQETQYF
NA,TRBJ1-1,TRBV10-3,CAISEGRQGEAFF
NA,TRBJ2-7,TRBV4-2,CASSQRGIPYEQYF
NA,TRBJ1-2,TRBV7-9,CASRAALYGYTF
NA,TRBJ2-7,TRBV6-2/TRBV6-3,CASSRQGGTGEQYF
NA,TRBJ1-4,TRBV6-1,CASSENEKLFF
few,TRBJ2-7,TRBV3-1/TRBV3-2,CASSQVPRATYEQYF
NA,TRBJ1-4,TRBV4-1,CASSQVGAGGEKLFF
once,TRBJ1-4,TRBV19,CASSIVSTGRGEKLFF
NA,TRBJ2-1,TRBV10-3,CAISDFLNEQFF
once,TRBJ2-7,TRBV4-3,CASSQGEGQGSREQYF
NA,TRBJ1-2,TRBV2,CASRGQGGYGYTF